The present TCR beta chain was sequenced within a study of persistence of HIV-infected CD4 T cells. The libraries were made with immunoSEQ version 4 in survey mode. Assay: immunoSEQ multiplex PCR; the TCRdb copy retains only in-frame clones and omits some. The data contain about 46,000 clones, about nine tenths of them seen just once; the ten biggest clones take up around 3.4%. The CDR3 totals 16 residues. Germline values: CDR1 SGHTA, CDR2 FQGNSA. The germline V and J ends were trimmed by 1 base and 4 bases, with 14 bases remaining between them. This clone came up a few times. Antigen: not known. Nonspecific anti-CD3/anti-CD28 bead stimulation represents the broad CD4+ T cell repertoire. Sorting of responding CD4+ T cells relied on upregulated CD40 ligand together with CD69.

The sequence came from an adult woman with HIV who was CMV-seropositive. The chain uses TRBV7-2 and TRBJ1-5; possible D gene TRBD1, 6 bases. The sequencing used CD4+ T cells sorted from PBMCs after roughly 17-hour stimulation, collected from a patient who received antiretroviral therapy. CDR3 DNA sequence: TGTGCCAGCAGCTTAGGCTCCTCCAGGGGTAATCAGCCCCAGCATTTT. Its protein is CASSLGSSRGNQPQHF.